This T cell receptor beta chain was sequenced for a study of T cell changes during pregnancy in multiple sclerosis. Germline CDR1 reads MGHRA; CDR2 reads YSYEKL. The CDR3 loop spans 17 amino acids. V was clipped by 1 base and J by 2 bases; unmatched bases: 7. The assay was immunoSEQ multiplex PCR, and TCRdb's table has in-frame clones only and misses some. The sample holds 60,000 to 85,000 clones, about 90% seen once. This clonotype was obtained from a female donor in good health, enrolled as a control in a pregnancy study. The sample here was peripheral blood, taken in the second trimester of pregnancy. V is TRBV4-1 and J is TRBJ2-5; 10 bases map to TRBD2. For the CDR3, the DNA is TGCGCCAGCAGCCAAGCAGAAGCGGGAGGGGGTCAAGAGACCCAGTACTTC. Residues: CASSQAEAGGGQETQYF.